These 8 T cell receptor beta chains originate from one sample sequenced in a study of CDR3 diversity in severe acne. From the PCR reads, TCRdb called clonotypes with MiXCR, one entry per CDR3 protein. This sample has roughly 100,000 distinct CDR3 sequences, with around 53% found just once. The sample taken for sequencing was blood. These receptors all stem from a male donor with acne.

The chain uses TRBV6-1 and TRBJ1-5; no firm D call. Trimming pared 10 bases from V and 5 bases from J, leaving 15 bases between. Germline CDR1 is MNHNS and CDR2 is SASEGT. CDR3 length equals 13 residues. The CDR3 spells CANMVVADQPQHF. CDR3 DNA sequence: TGTGCCAACATGGTGGTTGCGGATCAGCCCCAGCATTTT.

The chain has TRBV28 and TRBJ1-6; TRBD1 might be the D (5 bases). V was cut by 6 bases and J by 19 bases, with 25 bases left in between. Germline CDR1 MDHEN, CDR2 SYDVKM. The CDR3 length is 14 residues. In nucleotides, the CDR3 is TGTGCCAGCAGCGGGGCCTCCTATAATTCACCCCCTCACTTT. Residues: CASSGASYNSPPHF.

This clonotype was seen only once. The chain combines TRBV25-1 with TRBJ2-7; 7 bases match TRBD2. CDR1 is MGHDK, CDR2 SYGVNS, per germline. This CDR3 is 14 amino acids long. The J segment lost 2 bases and the V segment lost 7 bases, leaving 8 bases of the junction unmatched. Here the CDR3 reads CASTGRVRTYEQYF. The CDR3 region has the DNA TGTGCCAGCACGGGGAGGGTGAGGACCTACGAGCAGTACTTC.

Written as DNA, the CDR3 is TGTGCCACCAGTGAGAGACTAGCGCACCAAGAGACCCAGTACTTC. Its translation is CATSERLAHQETQYF. This chain uses TRBV24-1 with TRBJ2-7, with TRBD2 identical over 8 bases. The DNA end lines up better with TRBJ2-5; the J call may be wrong. CDR1 is KGHDR and CDR2 is SFDVKD in the germline V gene. This CDR3 region has 15 residues.

The chain links TRBV13 to TRBJ2-2, with D tentatively TRBD1 (5 bases). Germline V gene sequence: CDR1 PRHDT, CDR2 FYEKMQ (reference sequence). The CDR3 spans 14 residues. Trimming took 4 bases from V and 7 from J, leaving 13 bases between them. The DNA of the CDR3 is TGTGCCAGCAGCTCCAGGGTTGTAGACGGGGAGCTGTTTTTT. Amino acid sequence: CASSSRVVDGELFF.

A note on this clonotype: A single base separates this from a much larger clone, so it may be a read error. The chain is built from TRBV4-1 and TRBJ2-1; D could derive from TRBD1 or TRBD2 (5 bases each). Per germline, CDR1 MGHRA and CDR2 YSYEKL. This CDR3 spans 11 amino acids. The CDR3 sequence: CASSQLGERFF. CDR3 sequence (DNA): TGCGCCAGCAGCCAGCTAGGGGAGCGGTTCTTC.

Comments on this clonotype: A read error may explain this, as a much larger clone is one base away. The chain's CDR3 is CGARGGLLDTQYF. The CDR3 DNA reads TGCGGTGCGCGGGGGGGGCTATTGGATACGCAGTATTTT. The chain employs TRBV20-1 and TRBJ2-3; TRBD2 agrees at 9 bases. The CDR3 contains 13 residues. Germline CDR1 reads DFQATT; CDR2 reads SNEGSKA (reference sequence).

This clonotype was picked up a small number of times. The chain links TRBV5-6 to TRBJ1-2; D is possibly TRBD1 (6 bases). The germline V gene encodes CDR1 SGHDT and CDR2 YYEEEE. V was shortened by 3 bases and J by 2 bases, with 11 bases between the two germline ends. This CDR3 contains 14 residues. CDR3 sequence reads: CASSWWGRNYGYTF. CDR3 in DNA: TGTGCCAGCAGCTGGTGGGGGCGCAACTATGGCTACACCTTC.